What follows are 31 T cell receptor beta chains derived from one specimen sequenced in a study of T cell responses to AZD1222 COVID-19 vaccine. Profiled with immunoSEQ multiplex PCR; TCRdb holds only in-frame clones, not every one. The sample records around 160,000 clones, around 86% being singletons. The starting material was peripheral blood, obtained on day 0 of MenACWY control vaccination. These receptors were obtained from an adult in good health.

The chain employs TRBV10-2 and TRBJ1-1; 10 bases match TRBD1. The junction had 13 bases not matched to a gene; V was cut back by 3 bases and J by 9 bases. From germline, CDR1 is WSHSY and CDR2 SAAADI. The CDR3 totals 16 residues. In nucleotides, the CDR3 is TGCGCCAGCAGTGAACGTGTGGACAGGGGGGAGGGGAAAGCTTTCTTT. Protein sequence: CASSERVDRGEGKAFF.

The chain employs TRBV5-6 and TRBJ2-1; 8 bases align to TRBD2. V gave up 7 bases and J gave up 1 base; unmatched junction bases: 10. This CDR3 spans 16 amino acids. The V gene's germline CDR1 is SGHDT and CDR2 YYEEEE. CDR3 sequence (DNA): TGTGCCAGCTCGGAGGAGCGGGGGCCTTCCTACAATGAGCAGTTCTTC. The encoded protein is CASSEERGPSYNEQFF.

The chain combines TRBV5-1 with TRBJ1-4, with a tentative D call TRBD1 (6 bases). Germline values: CDR1 SGHRS, CDR2 YFSETQ. The CDR3 runs 15 residues. The ends were cut back, 2 bases at V and 7 bases at J, with 15 bases in the middle. The CDR3 coding sequence is TGCGCCAGCAGCTTCGAGGCCAGGGGAGTTGAAAAACTGTTTTTT. The encoded protein is CASSFEARGVEKLFF.

The chain is built from TRBV15 and TRBJ1-5; TRBD1 matches 7 bases. The V segment lost 2 bases and the J segment 4 bases; nucleotides outside the gene matches: 11. The CDR3 runs 17 residues. Germline loops: CDR1 LNHNV, CDR2 YYDKDF (reference sequence). The CDR3 DNA reads as TGTGCCACCAGCAGACGAACGGCGGGGGACAGAAATCAGCCCCAGCATTTT. It encodes CATSRRTAGDRNQPQHF. Filled out from reference TRBV15 and TRBJ1-5, the complete variable domain reads DAMVIQNPRYQVTQFGKPVTLSCSQTLNHNVMYWYQQKSSQAPKLLFHYYDKDFNNEADTPDNFQSRRPNTSFCFLDIRSPGLGDTAMYLCATSRRTAGDRNQPQHFGDGTRLSIL.

This sequence joins TRBV27 and TRBJ2-7; possible D gene TRBD1, 6 bases. In germline, CDR1 is MNHEY, CDR2 SMNVEV (reference sequence). The V end lost 1 base, the J end lost 5 bases, and 15 bases lay between the germline ends. The CDR3 has 15 amino acids. The CDR3: CASSLYPGAKNEQYV. Here the CDR3 DNA reads TGTGCCAGCAGTTTATACCCAGGGGCGAAGAACGAGCAGTACGTC.

This rearrangement joins TRBV12-5 to TRBJ2-3; possibly TRBD1 for D (5 bases). With 6 bases removed from V and 0 bases from J, the gap between germline ends came to 13 bases. This CDR3 is built from 15 residues. CDR1 and CDR2 (germline): LGHNT, FRNRAP. The CDR3 reads CASGPRASSTDTQYF. The CDR3 coding sequence is TGTGCTAGTGGCCCCAGGGCATCTAGCACAGATACGCAGTATTTT.

The V call is TRBV7-2, the J call TRBJ1-5; unclear D gene. Trimming stripped 2 bases from V and 7 bases from J, with 9 bases between. CDR3 length equals 13 residues. In germline, CDR1 is SGHTA, CDR2 FQGNSA. The CDR3 region is CASSLTQRQPQHF. For the CDR3, the DNA is TGTGCCAGCAGCTTAACGCAGCGGCAGCCCCAGCATTTT. Variable domain in full (rest from reference TRBV7-2 and TRBJ1-5): GAGVSQSPSNKVTEKGKDVELRCDPISGHTALYWYRQSLGQGLEFLIYFQGNSAPDKSGLPSDRFSAERTGGSVSTLTIQRTQQEDSAVYLCASSLTQRQPQHFGDGTRLSIL.

The genes are TRBV19 and TRBJ2-2, with D tentatively TRBD1 (6 bases). The V and J ends lost 6 bases and 1 base respectively, with 12 bases between them. CDR1 LNHDA and CDR2 SQIVND come from the germline V gene (reference sequence). This CDR3 spans 15 amino acids. CDR3 protein: CASRIQGRNTGELFF. Here the CDR3 DNA reads TGTGCCAGTAGGATCCAGGGGAGGAACACCGGGGAGCTGTTTTTT.

The table lists this clone with many counts. CDR3 nucleotides: TGCACCAGCAGCCAAGATTTATGCGGCGGACCTAGCACAGATACGCAGTATTTT. Protein sequence: CTSSQDLCGGPSTDTQYF. This sequence joins TRBV1 and TRBJ2-3. TRBV1 is an annotated pseudogene. This CDR3 comprises 18 residues.

The rearrangement joins TRBV5-5 to TRBJ2-3; 11 bases map to TRBD2. V shed 1 base and J 8 bases; nucleotides not matched to a gene: 12. CDR3 size: 17 residues. Germline CDR1 and CDR2: SGHKS and YYEKEE (reference sequence). This chain's CDR3 is CASSLRPSTSGGSTQYF. The DNA for the CDR3 is TGTGCCAGCAGCTTGAGACCATCCACTAGCGGGGGTAGTACGCAGTATTTT.

The rearrangement uses TRBV9 and TRBJ1-1; TRBD1 matches at 9 bases. V was clipped by 3 bases and J by 6 bases; unmatched bases: 0. Germline CDR1 and CDR2: SGDLS and YYNGEE. This CDR3 comprises 12 residues. The CDR3 region has the DNA TGTGCCAGCAGCGGGACAGGGGCTGAAGCTTTCTTT. It is translated as CASSGTGAEAFF.

As to this clone: This sample includes further DNA sequences coding for the same CDR3. V and J are TRBV2 and TRBJ1-3; D uncertain. This CDR3 is built from 16 residues. Trimming stripped 1 base from V and 0 bases from J, with 10 bases between. Germline-derived CDR1 and CDR2 are SNHLY and FYNNEI. DNA for the CDR3: TGTGCCAGCAGTGAAGGTACGGGCAACTCTGGAAACACCATATATTTT. Translating it yields CASSEGTGNSGNTIYF.

This clone was found once. The chain is built from TRBV6-5 and TRBJ2-7; perhaps TRBD2 as D (7 bases). CDR1 and CDR2 from the germline V gene are MNHEY and SVGAGI. V was cut by 6 bases and J by 9 bases, with 18 bases left in between. The CDR3 is 13 amino acids. The CDR3 coding sequence is TGTGCCAGCAGCGGGGGGCCCTCCTCAGGGCAGTACTTC. Amino acid sequence: CASSGGPSSGQYF.

In nucleotides, the CDR3 is TGTGCCTGGATGAGGCCCCCCTATAATTCACCCCTCCACTTT. This gives the protein CAWMRPPYNSPLHF. The rearrangement links TRBV30 to TRBJ1-6; D unresolved. The V end lost 4 bases, the J end lost 2 bases, and 9 bases lay between the germline ends. Germline lookup yields CDR1 GTSNPN and CDR2 SVGIG (reference sequence). This CDR3 spans 14 amino acids.

The genes are TRBV28 and TRBJ2-6; TRBD1 matches at 11 bases. V shed 6 bases, J shed 2 bases, and the junction held 3 bases outside the gene matches. Looked up from germline, CDR1 is MDHEN and CDR2 is SYDVKM. The CDR3 has 16 residues. The chain's CDR3 is CASRDRGLAGANVLTF. The CDR3 DNA reads TGTGCCAGCAGGGACAGGGGGCTGGCTGGGGCCAACGTCCTGACTTTC.

This clone has just one count. The rearrangement links TRBV6-2 or TRBV6-3 to TRBJ2-1, with no clear D. CDR1 is MNHEY and CDR2 is SVGEGT in the germline V gene. V was trimmed by 5 bases and J by 7 bases, leaving 15 bases between them. The CDR3 totals 14 residues. CDR3 coding DNA: TGTGCCAGCAGTAACCACAGACTGGGGAATGAGCAGTTCTTC. The encoded protein is CASSNHRLGNEQFF.

The J gene is TRBJ2-7, the V gene TRBV28; 8 nucleotides agree with TRBD2. Germline V gives CDR1 MDHEN, CDR2 SYDVKM. Germline trimming cut 4 bases from V and 7 bases from J; bases unmatched to any gene: 6. This CDR3 is 13 amino acids long. CDR3 DNA sequence: TGTGCCAGCAGTTCGGGAGGGGCGGGTGAGCAGTACGTC. Its translation: CASSSGGAGEQYV.

The chain employs TRBV19 and TRBJ1-1, with TRBD1 as a possible D gene (5 bases). V was clipped by 2 bases and J by 11 bases, with 12 bases between them. Germline V gene lookup returns CDR1 LNHDA and CDR2 SQIVND (reference sequence). The CDR3 is made up of 12 amino acids. CDR3 protein: CASSIPGTWAFF. CDR3 in DNA: TGTGCCAGTAGTATACCGGGGACCTGGGCTTTCTTT. Drawing the rest from reference TRBV19 and TRBJ1-1, the complete variable domain is DGGITQSPKYLFRKEGQNVTLSCEQNLNHDAMYWYRQDPGQGLRLIYYSQIVNDFQKGDIAEGYSVSREKKESFPLTVTSAQKNPTAFYLCASSIPGTWAFFGQGTRLTVV.

The chain is built from TRBV28 and TRBJ2-2; 8 bases match TRBD1. The CDR3 covers 17 residues. The ends lost 8 bases at V and 2 bases at J; junction bases unmatched: 13. Germline V gives CDR1 MDHEN, CDR2 SYDVKM. The CDR3 sequence: CASLSGTGVSNTGELFF. The CDR3 region has the DNA TGTGCCAGCCTTTCCGGGACAGGAGTATCAAACACCGGGGAGCTGTTTTTT.

This clone was observed a handful of times. The chain recombines TRBV28 with TRBJ2-1; maybe TRBD1 (7 bases). From germline, CDR1 is MDHEN and CDR2 SYDVKM. The CDR3 spans 13 residues. Between the trimmed V and J ends, which lost 6 bases and 15 bases, there was a span of 21 bases. CDR3 in amino acids: CASRADQGGGLFF. For the CDR3, the DNA is TGTGCCAGCAGAGCCGATCAGGGGGGTGGGCTGTTCTTC.

In this sample, this clone turned up a few times. The V and J genes are TRBV6-5 and TRBJ1-2, with D possibly matching TRBD1 (5 bases). Per germline, CDR1 MNHEY and CDR2 SVGAGI. V was cut by 5 bases and J by 7 bases, with 11 bases left in between. The CDR3 sequence is 12 residues long. The CDR3 DNA reads TGTGCCAGCAGTCTCCAAGGGGTTGGCTACACCTTC. This encodes CASSLQGVGYTF.

This rearrangement joins TRBV5-1 to TRBJ2-1; 7 nucleotides align to TRBD1. The CDR3 is 13 residues long. V trimming: 5 bases; J trimming: 4 bases; junction bases outside the gene matches: 3. CDR1 and CDR2 (germline): SGHRS, YFSETQ. CDR3 DNA: TGCGCCAGCAGGGGGACAGAGTACAATGAGCAGTTCTTC. This encodes CASRGTEYNEQFF.

V is TRBV7-3 and J is TRBJ1-1; 8 bases align to TRBD1. This CDR3 is 14 amino acids long. The germline gives CDR1 SGHTA, CDR2 FQGTGA. The junction had 3 bases not matched to a gene; V was cut back by 2 bases and J by 4 bases. CDR3 coding DNA: TGTGCCAGCAGCTTAGACAGGGGAAGCACTGAAGCTTTCTTT. This codes for CASSLDRGSTEAFF.

V is TRBV24-1 and J is TRBJ2-2; no reliable D call. Trimming pared 4 bases from V and 1 base from J, leaving 9 bases between. The CDR3 runs 15 residues. Germline values: CDR1 KGHDR, CDR2 SFDVKD. CDR3 sequence: CATSDVKENTGELFF. The DNA for the CDR3 is TGTGCCACCAGTGACGTCAAAGAGAACACCGGGGAGCTGTTTTTT.

The chain recombines TRBV7-3 with TRBJ2-6; 7 bases agree with TRBD1. Germline CDR1 SGHTA, CDR2 FQGTGA. With V trimmed by 2 bases and J by 2 bases, 3 bases remained unmatched. The length of the CDR3 is 16 residues. CDR3 loop: CASSLGDRTGANVLTF. Here the CDR3 DNA reads TGTGCCAGCAGCTTAGGGGACAGAACTGGGGCCAACGTCCTGACTTTC.

The CDR3 here is CASSVGEGASYEQYF. CDR3 bases: TGTGCCAGCAGCGTAGGGGAGGGGGCCTCCTACGAGCAGTACTTC. The chain is built from TRBV9 and TRBJ2-7; D tentatively reads TRBD1 or TRBD2 (7 bases each). CDR1 and CDR2 (germline): SGDLS, YYNGEE. The CDR3 covers 15 residues. V gave up 0 bases and J gave up 0 bases, with 10 bases separating them.

This clone was counted a few times. V and J are TRBV6-5 and TRBJ1-1; D might be TRBD1 (5 bases). Germline CDR1 reads MNHEY; CDR2 reads SVGAGI. Trimming left V 10 bases short and J 1 base short, with 16 bases between. The length of the CDR3 is 14 residues. The CDR3 sequence: CATSRGVGNTEAFF. The CDR3 DNA reads TGTGCCACATCCCGGGGCGTTGGGAACACTGAAGCTTTCTTT.

V usage is TRBV6-5 and J usage is TRBJ1-5; 7 nucleotides agree with TRBD1. The V segment lost 6 bases and the J segment 12 bases; nucleotides outside the gene matches: 8. CDR3 length: 12 amino acids. Germline V gene data show CDR1 as MNHEY and CDR2 as SVGAGI. CDR3 loop: CASSNDRAGQHF. CDR3 nucleotides: TGTGCCAGCAGCAATGACAGGGCTGGCCAGCATTTT.

The rearrangement links TRBV7-2 to TRBJ1-2; the D gene is possibly TRBD1 (6 bases). Looked up from germline, CDR1 is SGHTA and CDR2 is FQGNSA. V was clipped by 4 bases and J by 4 bases, with 19 bases between them. The CDR3 loop spans 16 amino acids. In nucleotides, the CDR3 is TGTGCCAGCAGCTGGCGAGGACAGACGGGGGGCTATGGCTACACCTTC. It is translated as CASSWRGQTGGYGYTF.

The chain has TRBV7-3 and TRBJ2-2; D not resolved. The CDR3 length is 14 residues. Germline CDR1 is SGHTA and CDR2 is FQGTGA. V lost 4 bases to trimming and J lost 6 bases, with 12 bases between them. The CDR3 here is CASSSHSKPGELFF. For the CDR3, the DNA is TGTGCCAGCAGCTCCCATTCCAAACCCGGGGAGCTGTTTTTT.

The chain employs TRBV19 and TRBJ1-2; 7 positions match TRBD1. The V and J ends lost 10 bases and 2 bases, in that order; junction bases with no gene match: 10. CDR3 length: 14 residues. Germline lookup yields CDR1 LNHDA and CDR2 SQIVND (reference sequence). The CDR3 loop is CATTRQGGNYGYTF. Here the CDR3 DNA reads TGTGCCACTACGCGGCAGGGGGGAAACTATGGCTACACCTTC. Variable domain in full (rest from reference TRBV19 and TRBJ1-2): DGGITQSPKYLFRKEGQNVTLSCEQNLNHDAMYWYRQDPGQGLRLIYYSQIVNDFQKGDIAEGYSVSREKKESFPLTVTSAQKNPTAFYLCATTRQGGNYGYTFGSGTRLTVV.